These 8 T cell receptor beta chains were all obtained from the same sample, sequenced in a study of T-cell memory formation after mild COVID-19. Using its own MiXCR run on the 5' RACE reads, TCRdb lists one record per CDR3 protein. This repertoire shows roughly 190,000 distinct CDR3 sequences, about 17% found once; its top ten account for 2.4%. Input material: PBMCs or a T cell subset sorted from them (not recorded which). The receptors originated from an adult woman who had mild COVID-19 (a few samples of this study predate the infection). Cell type and time point are not known.

This chain joins TRBV20-1 and TRBJ1-3; no reliable D call. Germline CDR1 and CDR2: DFQATT and SNEGSKA (reference sequence). The CDR3 contains 10 residues. V lost 6 bases to trimming and J lost 4 bases, with 4 bases between them. As DNA, the CDR3 is TGCAGTGCCGGGGGAAACACCATATATTTT. It translates to CSAGGNTIYF.

This sequence joins TRBV12-3 or TRBV12-4 and TRBJ1-2; 7 positions match TRBD1. CDR3 size: 15 residues. Trimming removed 4 bases from V and 5 bases from J; junction bases left unmatched: 10. CDR3 in DNA: TGTGCCAGCAGTTACAGGGGTGCCGTGAAGTATGGCTACACCTTC. This encodes CASSYRGAVKYGYTF.

This clonotype was detected a few times. The V gene is TRBV3-1, the J gene TRBJ2-1; D is possibly TRBD2 (5 bases). Germline CDR1 is LGHDT and CDR2 is YNNKEL (reference sequence). This CDR3 has 15 residues. The V and J ends lost 4 bases and 9 bases respectively, with 19 bases between them. The CDR3 DNA sequence: TGTGCCAGCAGCCCTCGGACTTCGCCGATTATTGAGCAGTTCTTC. This codes for CASSPRTSPIIEQFF.

This clonotype showed up many times. This rearrangement joins TRBV2 to TRBJ2-3, with 12 nucleotides matching TRBD2. Germline V gives CDR1 SNHLY, CDR2 FYNNEI. This CDR3 is built from 19 residues. V gave up 2 bases and J gave up 2 bases; unmatched junction bases: 11. CDR3 residues: CASSETSGGYRANTDTQYF. The CDR3 DNA reads as TGTGCCAGCAGTGAAACTAGCGGGGGGTATCGTGCTAACACAGATACGCAGTATTTT.

The V and J genes are TRBV18 and TRBJ2-7, with 8 bases fitting TRBD2. The CDR3 consists of 15 residues. V lost 3 bases to trimming and J lost 5 bases; unmatched junction nucleotides: 9. Germline assignment: CDR1 KGHSH and CDR2 LQKENI. The chain's CDR3 is CASSPQSRGGNEQYF. The CDR3 nucleotides read TGTGCCAGCTCACCCCAATCCCGGGGGGGAAACGAGCAGTACTTC. Variable domain in full (rest from reference TRBV18 and TRBJ2-7): NAGVMQNPRHLVRRRGQEARLRCSPMKGHSHVYWYRQLPEEGLKFMVYLQKENIIDESGMPKERFSAEFPKEGPSILRIQQVVRGDSAAYFCASSPQSRGGNEQYFGPGTRLTVT.

This chain links TRBV10-3 with TRBJ2-7, with 7 bases aligning to TRBD1. J was trimmed by 0 bases and V by 6 bases; bases with no gene match: 2. The CDR3 loop spans 13 amino acids. Germline-derived CDR1 and CDR2 are ENHRY and SYGVKD. The CDR3 DNA reads TGTGCCATCAGAGGGGGCGCCTCCTACGAGCAGTACTTC. Its translation: CAIRGGASYEQYF.

There are a few counts of this clonotype. The rearrangement uses TRBV7-2 and TRBJ1-6, with a tentative D call TRBD1 (6 bases). The CDR3 sequence is 12 residues long. Per germline, CDR1 SGHTA and CDR2 FQGNSA. Deletions cut 5 bases from V and 17 bases from J, with 16 bases between. CDR3 in amino acids: CASSEAGTLFHF. In DNA, the CDR3 is TGTGCCAGCAGCGAAGCCGGGACACTGTTCCACTTT.

A few counts support this clonotype. This sequence joins TRBV15 and TRBJ2-7, with D perhaps matching TRBD1 (5 bases). With 0 bases removed from V and 5 bases from J, the gap between germline ends came to 23 bases. The germline V gene encodes CDR1 LNHNV and CDR2 YYDKDF (reference sequence). There are 18 residues in the CDR3. CDR3 protein: CATSRDVSLRERLNEQYF. CDR3 sequence (DNA): TGTGCCACCAGCAGAGATGTTTCGCTCAGGGAACGTTTGAACGAGCAGTACTTC.